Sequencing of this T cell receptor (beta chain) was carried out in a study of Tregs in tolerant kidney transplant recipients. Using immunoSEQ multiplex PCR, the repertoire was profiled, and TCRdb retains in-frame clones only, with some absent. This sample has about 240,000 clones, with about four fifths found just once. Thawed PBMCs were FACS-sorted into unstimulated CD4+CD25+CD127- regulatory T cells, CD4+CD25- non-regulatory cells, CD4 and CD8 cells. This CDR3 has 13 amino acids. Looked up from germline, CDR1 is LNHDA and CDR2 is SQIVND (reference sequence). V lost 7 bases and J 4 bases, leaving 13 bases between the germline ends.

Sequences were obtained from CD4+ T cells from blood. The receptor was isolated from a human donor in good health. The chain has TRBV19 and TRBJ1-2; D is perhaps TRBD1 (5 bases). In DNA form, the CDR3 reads TGTGCCAGTACCGGACAAATGGTCTATGGCTACACCTTC. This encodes CASTGQMVYGYTF.